There are many counts of the clone carrying this TCR beta chain. The antigen remains undetermined. TCR beta CDR3 regions were amplified from RNA. Initially, a first-round RT-PCR of the TCR CDR3 employed the HTBI primer set. One entry per CDR3 protein, called by TCRdb with MiXCR from the multiplex PCR reads. The data show some 510,000 distinct CDR3 sequences, under 60% seen once. The data originate from a study of T cells in Graves' hyperthyroidism and ophthalmopathy. Clinicians diagnosed patients from clinical symptoms, serum thyroxine and TRAb, thyroid ultrasound and orbital computed tomography. The study's findings and limits: In blood, most of the thyroid clonotypes expanded above 0.001 were also present. Ophthalmopathy and stable hyperthyroidism were separated by a 13 V-J model. Before onset, ophthalmopathy was predicted by the model a median approximately 6.6 months earlier.

The CDR3 is 13 amino acids. The junction had 6 bases not matched to a gene; V was cut back by 6 bases and J by 5 bases. The chain couples TRBV12-3 or TRBV12-4 to TRBJ2-5; 7 bases agree with TRBD2. This receptor was identified in a woman aged 18-35 years with Graves' hyperthyroidism. Sequenced sample: peripheral blood or thyroid tissue (not recorded which). CDR3 sequence (DNA): TGTGCCAGCAGCTTATCCGGGGGGGAGACCCAGTACTTC. This translates into CASSLSGGETQYF.